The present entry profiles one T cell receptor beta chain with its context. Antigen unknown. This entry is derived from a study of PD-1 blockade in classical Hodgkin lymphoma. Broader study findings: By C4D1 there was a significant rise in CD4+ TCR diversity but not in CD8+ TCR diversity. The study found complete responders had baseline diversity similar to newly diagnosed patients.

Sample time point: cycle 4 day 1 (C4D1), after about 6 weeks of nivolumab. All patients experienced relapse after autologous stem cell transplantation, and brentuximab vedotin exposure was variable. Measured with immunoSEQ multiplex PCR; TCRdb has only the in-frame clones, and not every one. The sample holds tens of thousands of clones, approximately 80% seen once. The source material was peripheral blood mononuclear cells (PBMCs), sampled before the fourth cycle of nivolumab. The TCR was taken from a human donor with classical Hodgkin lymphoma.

In nucleotides, the CDR3 is TGTGCCAGCAGTGAATACAGCAATCAGCCCCAGCATTTT. It codes for CASSEYSNQPQHF. The chain couples TRBV2 to TRBJ1-5; D uncertain. CDR1 and CDR2 from the germline V gene are SNHLY and FYNNEI. The V gene lost 2 bases and the J gene lost 1 base, with 3 bases spanning the gap. This CDR3 region has 13 residues.